The text below deals with one TCR beta chain. Antigen specificity is unknown. These data are taken from a study of identical twins. In TCRdb, the 5' RACE reads were re-called with MiXCR into one record per CDR3 protein. The table lists some 790,000 distinct CDR3 sequences, about 20% of them singletons. Study-level points and caveats: Modelling approaches yielded underestimates of out-of-frame TCR alpha sharing between monozygotic twins.

The ends were cut back, 8 bases at V and 3 bases at J, with 14 bases in the middle. Germline-derived CDR1 and CDR2 are SQVTM and ANQGSEA. The CDR3 has 12 amino acids. The sample was also linked to a second study, of T cells expressing NK-cell markers. From that paper: The study found these clonotypes also leading the CD3+CD56-NKG2C+ fraction in a few donors.

Material for sequencing was PBMCs. The sequence was collected from a woman aged 18-35 years in good health. The V call is TRBV29-1, the J call TRBJ2-7; a weak D match, TRBD1 (6 bases). The CDR3 DNA follows: TGCAGCTTTACGACAGGTCTCTACGAGCAGTACTTC. Its translation is CSFTTGLYEQYF.